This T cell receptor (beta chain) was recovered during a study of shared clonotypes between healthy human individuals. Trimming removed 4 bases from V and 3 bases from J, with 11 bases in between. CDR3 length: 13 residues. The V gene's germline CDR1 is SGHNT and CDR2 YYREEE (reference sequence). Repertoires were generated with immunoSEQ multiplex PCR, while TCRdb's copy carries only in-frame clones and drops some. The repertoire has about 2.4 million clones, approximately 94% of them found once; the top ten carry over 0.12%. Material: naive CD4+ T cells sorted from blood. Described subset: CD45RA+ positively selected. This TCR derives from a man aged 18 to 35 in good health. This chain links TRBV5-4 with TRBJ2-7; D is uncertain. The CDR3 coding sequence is TGTGCCAGCAGCACGCTAGGTCACTACGAGCAGTACTTC. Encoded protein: CASSTLGHYEQYF.